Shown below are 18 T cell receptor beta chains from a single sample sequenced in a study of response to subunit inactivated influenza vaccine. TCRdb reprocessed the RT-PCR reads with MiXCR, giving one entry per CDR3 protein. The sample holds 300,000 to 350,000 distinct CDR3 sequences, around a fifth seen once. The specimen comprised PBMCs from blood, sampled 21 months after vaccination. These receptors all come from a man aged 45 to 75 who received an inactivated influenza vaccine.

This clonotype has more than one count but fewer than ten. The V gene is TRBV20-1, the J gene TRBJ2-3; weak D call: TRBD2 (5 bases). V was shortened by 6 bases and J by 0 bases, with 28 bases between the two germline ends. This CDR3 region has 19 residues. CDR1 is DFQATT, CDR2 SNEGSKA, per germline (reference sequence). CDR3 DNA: TGCAGTGCCCGACCCTCTGTCCGGCGCCCGGGGAGCAGCACAGATACGCAGTATTTT. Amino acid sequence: CSARPSVRRPGSSTDTQYF.

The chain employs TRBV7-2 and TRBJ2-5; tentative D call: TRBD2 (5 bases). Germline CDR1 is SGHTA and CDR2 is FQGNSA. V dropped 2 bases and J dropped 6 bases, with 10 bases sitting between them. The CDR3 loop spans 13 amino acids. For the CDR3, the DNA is TGTGCCAGCAGCTTAACTAGATATCAGACCCAGTACTTC. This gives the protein CASSLTRYQTQYF.

The CDR3 spells CSARDGGRENYEQYF. As DNA, the CDR3 is TGCAGTGCTAGAGATGGAGGGAGGGAAAACTACGAGCAGTACTTC. The genes are TRBV20-1 and TRBJ2-7, with TRBD2 matching 7 bases. The CDR3 has 15 amino acids. Germline assignment: CDR1 DFQATT and CDR2 SNEGSKA (reference sequence). V was pared by 0 bases and J by 3 bases, with 8 bases of the junction left unmatched.

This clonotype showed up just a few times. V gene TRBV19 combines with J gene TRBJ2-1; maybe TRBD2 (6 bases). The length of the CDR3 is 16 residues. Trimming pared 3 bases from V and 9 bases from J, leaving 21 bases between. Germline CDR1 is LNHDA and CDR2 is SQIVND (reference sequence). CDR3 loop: CASSIIYRLARGEQFF. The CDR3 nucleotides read TGTGCCAGTAGTATCATTTACAGGCTAGCGAGGGGTGAGCAGTTCTTC.

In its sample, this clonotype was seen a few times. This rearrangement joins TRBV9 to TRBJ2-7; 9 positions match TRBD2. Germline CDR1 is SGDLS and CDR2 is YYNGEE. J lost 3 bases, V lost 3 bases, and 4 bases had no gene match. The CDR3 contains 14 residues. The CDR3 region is CASSDGTSFYEQYF. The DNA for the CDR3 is TGTGCCAGCAGCGACGGGACTAGCTTCTACGAGCAGTACTTC. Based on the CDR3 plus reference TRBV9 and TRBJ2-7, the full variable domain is DSGVTQTPKHLITATGQRVTLRCSPRSGDLSVYWYQQSLDQGLQFLIQYYNGEERAKGNILERFSAQQFPDLHSELNLSSLELGDSALYFCASSDGTSFYEQYFGPGTRLTVT.

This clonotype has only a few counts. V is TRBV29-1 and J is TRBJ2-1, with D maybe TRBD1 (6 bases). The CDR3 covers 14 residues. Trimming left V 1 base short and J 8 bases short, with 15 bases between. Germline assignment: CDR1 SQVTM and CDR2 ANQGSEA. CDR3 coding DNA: TGCAGCGTTGAAGGGCTAGAGGGGGTCTATGAGCAGTTCTTC. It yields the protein CSVEGLEGVYEQFF.

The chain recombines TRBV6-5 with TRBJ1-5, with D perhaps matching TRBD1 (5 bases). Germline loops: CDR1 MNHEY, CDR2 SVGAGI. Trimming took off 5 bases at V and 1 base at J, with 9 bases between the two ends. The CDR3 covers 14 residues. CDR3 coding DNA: TGTGCCAGCAGTAACCGGGACAGCAATCAGCCCCAGCATTTT. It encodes CASSNRDSNQPQHF.

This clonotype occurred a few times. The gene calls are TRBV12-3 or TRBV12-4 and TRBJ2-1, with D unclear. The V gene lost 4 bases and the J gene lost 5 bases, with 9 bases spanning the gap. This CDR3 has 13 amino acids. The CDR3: CASSSSQNNEQFF. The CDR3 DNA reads TGTGCCAGCAGTTCCTCACAGAACAATGAGCAGTTCTTC.

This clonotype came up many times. The CDR3 spells CSARDEWGKWDTGELFF. The CDR3 bases are TGCAGTGCTAGAGATGAATGGGGAAAGTGGGACACCGGGGAGCTGTTTTTT. The chain has TRBV20-1 and TRBJ2-2; D ambiguous. Per the germline V gene, CDR1 is DFQATT and CDR2 is SNEGSKA (reference sequence). This CDR3 is 17 amino acids long. V lost 0 bases, J lost 3 bases, and 17 bases lay in between.

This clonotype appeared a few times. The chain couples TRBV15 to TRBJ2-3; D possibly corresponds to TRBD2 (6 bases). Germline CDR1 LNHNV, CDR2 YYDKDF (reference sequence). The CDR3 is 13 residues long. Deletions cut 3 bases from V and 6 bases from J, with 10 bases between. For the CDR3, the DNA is TGTGCCACCAGCAGGGGGACTTCTGATACGCAGTATTTT. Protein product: CATSRGTSDTQYF.

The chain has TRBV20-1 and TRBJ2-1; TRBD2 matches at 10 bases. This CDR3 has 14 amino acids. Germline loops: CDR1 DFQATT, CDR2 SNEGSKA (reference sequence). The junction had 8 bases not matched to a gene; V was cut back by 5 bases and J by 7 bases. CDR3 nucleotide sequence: TGCAGTGCTTTTACTAGCGGGATGGGGAATGAGCAGTTCTTC. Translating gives CSAFTSGMGNEQFF.

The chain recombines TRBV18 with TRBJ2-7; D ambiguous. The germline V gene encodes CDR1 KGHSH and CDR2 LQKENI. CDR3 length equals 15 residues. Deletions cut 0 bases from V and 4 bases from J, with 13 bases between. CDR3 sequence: CASSPPGLSSYEQYF. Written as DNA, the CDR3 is TGTGCCAGCTCACCACCCGGTCTCTCAAGTTACGAGCAGTACTTC. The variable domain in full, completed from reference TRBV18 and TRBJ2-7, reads NAGVMQNPRHLVRRRGQEARLRCSPMKGHSHVYWYRQLPEEGLKFMVYLQKENIIDESGMPKERFSAEFPKEGPSILRIQQVVRGDSAAYFCASSPPGLSSYEQYFGPGTRLTVT.

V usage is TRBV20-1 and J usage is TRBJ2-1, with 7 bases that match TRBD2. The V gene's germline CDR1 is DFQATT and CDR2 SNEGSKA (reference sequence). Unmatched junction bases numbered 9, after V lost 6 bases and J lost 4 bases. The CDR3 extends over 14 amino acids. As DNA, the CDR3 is TGCAGTGCCCCATTGCCGGGGGGTTACAATGAGCAGTTCTTC. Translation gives CSAPLPGGYNEQFF.

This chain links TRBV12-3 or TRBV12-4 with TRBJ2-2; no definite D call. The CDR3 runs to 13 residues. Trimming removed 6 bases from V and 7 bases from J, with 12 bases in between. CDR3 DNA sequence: TGTGCCAGCAGCTTACAGCGAGTCGGGGAGCTGTTTTTT. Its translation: CASSLQRVGELFF.

The CDR3 is CASSQERVVQPQHF. The CDR3 bases are TGCGCCAGCAGCCAAGAGCGGGTTGTTCAGCCCCAGCATTTT. The gene calls are TRBV4-3 and TRBJ1-5, with no clear D. In germline, CDR1 is LGHNA, CDR2 YSLEER. V lost 0 bases, J lost 6 bases, and 9 bases lay in between. The CDR3 spans 14 residues.

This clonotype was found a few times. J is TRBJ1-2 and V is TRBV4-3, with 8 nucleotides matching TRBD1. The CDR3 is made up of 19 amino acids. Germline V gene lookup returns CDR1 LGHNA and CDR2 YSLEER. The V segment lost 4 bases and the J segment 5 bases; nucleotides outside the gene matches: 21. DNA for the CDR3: TGCGCCAGCAGCCCACCCGCCTCCGGGACAGGCAACCAAGTTTATGGCTACACCTTC. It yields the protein CASSPPASGTGNQVYGYTF.

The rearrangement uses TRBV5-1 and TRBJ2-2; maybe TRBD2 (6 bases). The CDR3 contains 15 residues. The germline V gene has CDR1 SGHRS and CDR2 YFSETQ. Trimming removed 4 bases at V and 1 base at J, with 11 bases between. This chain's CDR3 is CASSPPGGNTGELFF. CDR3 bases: TGCGCCAGCAGCCCGCCCGGGGGGAACACCGGGGAGCTGTTTTTT. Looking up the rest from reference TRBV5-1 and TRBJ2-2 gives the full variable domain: KAGVTQTPRYLIKTRGQQVTLSCSPISGHRSVSWYQQTPGQGLQFLFEYFSETQRNKGNFPGRFSGRQFSNSRSEMNVSTLELGDSALYLCASSPPGGNTGELFFGEGSRLTVL.

CDR3 coding DNA: TGTGCCAGCAGCCAAGAGGACAGGGGGTGGTATGGCTACACCTTC. Encoded protein: CASSQEDRGWYGYTF. V gene TRBV3-1 combines with J gene TRBJ1-2; 10 positions match TRBD1. Germline values: CDR1 LGHDT, CDR2 YNNKEL (reference sequence). This CDR3 region has 15 residues. Trimming cost V 0 bases and J 5 bases; bases outside gene matches: 3.